Below, 24 T cell receptor beta chains from the same sample are listed, as sequenced in a study of blood T cell repertoires in COVID-19. Assay: immunoSEQ multiplex PCR; the TCRdb copy retains only in-frame clones and omits some. This table holds 380,000 or so clones, 89% found once. The specimen was peripheral blood. The receptor source for this set is a man aged 35-49 years with acute or convalescent COVID-19.

The chain carries TRBV5-1 and TRBJ1-6; 9 nucleotides line up with TRBD1. The CDR3 length is 17 residues. After removal of 0 bases from V and 8 bases from J, the junction contained 9 bases not matched to a gene. Looked up from germline, CDR1 is SGHRS and CDR2 is YFSETQ. The CDR3 loop is CASSLVALGQGYSPLHF. CDR3 DNA: TGCGCCAGCAGCTTGGTCGCCTTGGGACAGGGCTATTCACCCCTCCACTTT.

This rearrangement joins TRBV2 to TRBJ1-4; TRBD1 matches at 8 bases. The CDR3 length is 21 residues. V shed 6 bases and J 0 bases; nucleotides not matched to a gene: 21. Germline-derived CDR1 and CDR2 are SNHLY and FYNNEI. In DNA form, the CDR3 reads TGTGCCAGCAGGACCCGCCCAGGGGGCGGCTATGGAGTTGCAACTAATGAAAAACTGTTTTTT. It codes for CASRTRPGGGYGVATNEKLFF.

The chain recombines TRBV16 with TRBJ1-5; D possibly corresponds to TRBD1 (5 bases). The germline CDR1 and CDR2 sequences are KGHSY and FQNENV. This CDR3 region has 14 residues. Deletions cut 0 bases from V and 4 bases from J, with 7 bases between. The CDR3 loop reads CASSQSGGNQPQHF. The CDR3 DNA follows: TGTGCCAGCAGCCAATCTGGGGGGAATCAGCCCCAGCATTTT.

This chain links TRBV5-1 with TRBJ2-5; D is possibly TRBD1 (5 bases). Germline CDR1 SGHRS, CDR2 YFSETQ. With 0 bases removed from V and 4 bases from J, the gap between germline ends came to 16 bases. CDR3 length equals 16 residues. The CDR3 sequence is CASSLVGQRTGETQYF. The CDR3 DNA reads as TGCGCCAGCAGCTTGGTAGGACAAAGGACGGGAGAGACCCAGTACTTC.

For the CDR3, the DNA is TGTGCCAGCAAAAAAGGGGGCATAAACACTGAAGCTTTCTTT. Encoded protein: CASKKGGINTEAFF. The J gene is TRBJ1-1, the V gene TRBV28; 7 nucleotides match TRBD1. With V trimmed by 7 bases and J by 2 bases, 7 bases remained unmatched. This CDR3 region has 14 residues. Germline-derived CDR1 and CDR2 are MDHEN and SYDVKM.

The chain couples TRBV30 to TRBJ2-7, with D perhaps matching TRBD2 (6 bases). CDR3 length equals 15 residues. CDR1 is GTSNPN and CDR2 is SVGIG in the germline V gene (reference sequence). The germline V and J ends were trimmed by 1 base and 4 bases, with 17 bases remaining between them. The CDR3 DNA sequence: TGTGCCTGGAGTGACTATACTAGCATAGATTACGAGCAGTACTTC. This gives the protein CAWSDYTSIDYEQYF.

The rearrangement uses TRBV19 and TRBJ1-3; possibly TRBD1 for D (5 bases). V shed 9 bases and J shed 2 bases, with 26 bases lying between them. Germline CDR1 and CDR2: LNHDA and SQIVND (reference sequence). The length of the CDR3 is 18 residues. Written as DNA, the CDR3 is TGTGCCAGCAGCACCTTCGGTGGGGGGGTTATACCTGGAAACACCATATATTTT. Translating gives CASSTFGGGVIPGNTIYF.

This chain's CDR3 is CASSQDTTTSAGELFF. CDR3 DNA: TGTGCCAGCAGCCAAGATACGACTACGTCCGCCGGGGAGCTGTTTTTT. V and J are TRBV4-2 and TRBJ2-2, with D possibly TRBD2 on 5 matching bases. CDR1 and CDR2 (germline): LGHNA, YNFKEQ. The ends were cut back, 0 bases at V and 6 bases at J, with 14 bases in the middle. The CDR3 has 16 residues.

This chain uses TRBV4-2 with TRBJ1-2, with 7 bases that match TRBD1. In germline, CDR1 is LGHNA, CDR2 YNFKEQ. The junction had 2 bases not matched to a gene; V was cut back by 1 base and J by 3 bases. The length of the CDR3 is 14 residues. For the CDR3, the DNA is TGTGCCAGCAGCCAAGTTACAGGGGACTATGGCTACACCTTC. Amino acid sequence: CASSQVTGDYGYTF.

The genes are TRBV28 and TRBJ1-2; 7 bases line up with TRBD1. This CDR3 is 15 amino acids long. The ends lost 2 bases at V and 6 bases at J; junction bases unmatched: 9. Per germline, CDR1 MDHEN and CDR2 SYDVKM. The CDR3 spells CASSLRGTGADGYTF. CDR3 in DNA: TGTGCCAGCAGTTTAAGGGGAACAGGGGCGGATGGCTACACCTTC.

V gene TRBV6-5 combines with J gene TRBJ2-7; no definite D call. V lost 2 bases, J lost 0 bases, and 11 bases lay in between. CDR3 length: 15 residues. Germline CDR1 MNHEY, CDR2 SVGAGI. Here the CDR3 reads CASSYQKTDSYEQYF. In nucleotides, the CDR3 is TGTGCCAGCAGTTACCAGAAGACTGACTCCTACGAGCAGTACTTC.

V is TRBV15 and J is TRBJ2-7; maybe TRBD1 (6 bases). Trimming took off 1 base at V and 8 bases at J, with 12 bases between the two ends. CDR1 is LNHNV and CDR2 is YYDKDF in the germline V gene (reference sequence). The CDR3 contains 13 residues. In nucleotides, the CDR3 is TGTGCCACCAGCAGAGGCTCGACAGGCCAGCAGTACTTC. Its protein product is CATSRGSTGQQYF.

This chain joins TRBV13 and TRBJ2-1, with 8 bases matching TRBD1. The CDR3 is 16 amino acids. After removal of 0 bases from V and 0 bases from J, the junction contained 1 base not matched to a gene. Germline V CDR1 and CDR2: PRHDT, FYEKMQ (reference sequence). The CDR3 protein is CASSLGGQGSYNEQFF. In DNA form, the CDR3 reads TGTGCCAGCAGCTTAGGCGGACAGGGCTCCTACAATGAGCAGTTCTTC.

The rearrangement links TRBV6-2 or TRBV6-3 to TRBJ1-1; D perhaps matches TRBD1 (5 bases). CDR3 length: 12 amino acids. Germline V gene data show CDR1 as MNHEY and CDR2 as SVGEGT. Trimming removed 2 bases from V and 9 bases from J, with 10 bases in between. The CDR3 DNA is TGTGCCAGCAGTTACGTCGGGGGACAAGCTTTCTTT. Translation: CASSYVGGQAFF.

The chain carries TRBV7-9 and TRBJ2-5; D is ambiguous. Per germline, CDR1 SEHNR and CDR2 FQNEAQ (reference sequence). The CDR3 loop spans 15 amino acids. V was clipped by 3 bases and J by 5 bases, with 16 bases between them. This CDR3 reads CASSFPSSSHETQYF. CDR3 bases: TGTGCCAGCAGCTTCCCCTCTAGTTCACACGAGACCCAGTACTTC.

The rearrangement uses TRBV7-2 and TRBJ2-3; D remains unclear. CDR1 and CDR2 from the germline V gene are SGHTA and FQGNSA. The CDR3 spans 13 residues. Trimming removed 1 base at V and 3 bases at J, with 5 bases between. This CDR3 is CASSLVRTDTQYF. The CDR3 coding sequence is TGTGCCAGCAGCTTAGTTCGTACAGATACGCAGTATTTT.

V and J are TRBV6-5 and TRBJ2-7; D uncertain. The CDR3 sequence is 16 residues long. Between the trimmed V and J ends, which lost 2 bases and 3 bases, there was a span of 17 bases. The germline gives CDR1 MNHEY, CDR2 SVGAGI. As DNA, the CDR3 is TGTGCCAGCAGTTACGGGTCCACCCAGGTTTACTACGAGCAGTACTTC. Amino acid sequence: CASSYGSTQVYYEQYF.

The V call is TRBV6-5, the J call TRBJ1-6, with D hard to call. V gave up 7 bases and J gave up 0 bases, with 4 bases separating them. Per the germline V gene, CDR1 is MNHEY and CDR2 is SVGAGI. The CDR3 is 13 amino acids. The DNA for the CDR3 is TGTGCCAGCATGGCCTCCTATAATTCACCCCTCCACTTT. As protein: CASMASYNSPLHF.

The V call is TRBV27, the J call TRBJ2-3; 9 positions agree with TRBD2. The J segment lost 0 bases and the V segment lost 5 bases, leaving 9 bases of the junction unmatched. Germline lookup yields CDR1 MNHEY and CDR2 SMNVEV (reference sequence). The CDR3 runs to 17 residues. CDR3 in amino acids: CASSGLAGRTSTDTQYF. The CDR3 DNA is TGTGCCAGCAGTGGGCTAGCGGGAAGAACTAGCACAGATACGCAGTATTTT.

The chain links TRBV3-1 (or the pseudogene TRBV3-2) to TRBJ2-3; D gene unclear. This CDR3 has 13 amino acids. Trimming shortened V by 3 bases and J by 2 bases, and 6 bases separated the two germline ends. CDR1 and CDR2 from the germline V gene are LGHDT and YNNKEL (reference sequence). CDR3: CASSQGPTDTQYF. CDR3 nucleotide sequence: TGTGCCAGCAGCCAGGGCCCCACAGATACGCAGTATTTT.

The V gene is TRBV4-2, the J gene TRBJ2-5, with TRBD1 as a possible D gene (6 bases). Germline CDR1 LGHNA, CDR2 YNFKEQ. There are 13 residues in the CDR3. With 0 bases removed from V and 5 bases from J, the gap between germline ends came to 7 bases. CDR3 nucleotide sequence: TGTGCCAGCAGCCAAGATCAGGGGGAGACCCAGTACTTC. It translates to CASSQDQGETQYF.

The J gene is TRBJ1-2, the V gene TRBV25-1; 10 nucleotides line up with TRBD1. Losses at the gene ends were 6 bases for V and 6 bases for J; bases not matched to a gene: 7. Germline V gives CDR1 MGHDK, CDR2 SYGVNS. The CDR3 runs to 14 residues. The CDR3 loop reads CASSRQGALHGYTF. The CDR3, as DNA: TGTGCCAGCAGCCGACAGGGGGCGTTACATGGCTACACCTTC.

The V and J genes are TRBV7-2 and TRBJ1-1; possibly TRBD1 for D (5 bases). The V end was cut by 5 bases, the J end by 4 bases, with 17 bases between. This CDR3 spans 15 amino acids. Germline V gene sequence: CDR1 SGHTA, CDR2 FQGNSA. In DNA, the CDR3 is TGTGCCAGCAGCCCCGGGGGAAACTGGGGCACTGAAGCTTTCTTT. Amino acid sequence: CASSPGGNWGTEAFF.

The chain joins TRBV28 to TRBJ2-3; 8 bases are a match to TRBD2. CDR3 length: 12 amino acids. Trimming at V came to 5 bases and at J to 11 bases, leaving 6 bases not matched to a gene. Germline CDR1 reads MDHEN; CDR2 reads SYDVKM. CDR3 in amino acids: CASSLSGGLQYF. The CDR3 DNA reads as TGTGCCAGCAGTCTCAGCGGGGGATTGCAGTATTTT. Full variable domain (rest looked up from reference TRBV28 and TRBJ2-3): DVKVTQSSRYLVKRTGEKVFLECVQDMDHENMFWYRQDPGLGLRLIYFSYDVKMKEKGDIPEGYSVSREKKERFSLILESASTNQTSMYLCASSLSGGLQYFGPGTRLTVL.